A selection of T cell receptor beta chains follows, all from one sample in a study of cytomegalovirus exposure and HLA in healthy donors. The assay was immunoSEQ multiplex PCR, and TCRdb's table has in-frame clones only and misses some. This repertoire comprises around 50,000 clones; its ten largest clones make up 17%. The source material was PBMCs. The origin of the receptors is a male donor in good health and CMV-seronegative. CDR3s include the opening cysteine and the closing phenylalanine or tryptophan. D genes are given only for firm matches.

v_gene: TRBV4-1
d_gene: TRBD1
j_gene: TRBJ2-5
CDR3aa: CASSQGWGQGAETQYF
CDR3nt: TGCGCCAGCAGCCAAGGTTGGGGGCAGGGGGCAGAGACCCAGTACTTC

v_gene: TRBV19
d_gene: TRBD1
j_gene: TRBJ1-2
CDR3aa: CATHTGVGYTF
CDR3nt: TGTGCCACCCACACAGGGGTAGGCTACACCTTC

v_gene: TRBV11-2
d_gene: TRBD1
j_gene: TRBJ1-4
CDR3aa: CVCARTGRHEKLFF
CDR3nt: TGTGTCTGTGCCCGGACAGGAAGGCATGAAAAACTGTTTTTT

v_gene: TRBV7-2
d_gene: -
j_gene: TRBJ1-6
CDR3aa: CASSLLSNRASNSPLHF
CDR3nt: TGTGCCAGCAGCTTATTATCCAACAGGGCTTCCAATTCACCCCTCCACTTT

v_gene: TRBV5-1
d_gene: TRBD1
j_gene: TRBJ1-1
CDR3aa: CASSLDDRARAFF
CDR3nt: TGCGCCAGCAGCTTGGACGACAGGGCCCGAGCTTTCTTT

v_gene: TRBV6-5
d_gene: -
j_gene: TRBJ2-3
CDR3aa: CASRLRTAADTQYF
CDR3nt: TGTGCCAGCAGGCTCAGGACAGCAGCAGATACGCAGTATTTT

v_gene: TRBV7-3
d_gene: -
j_gene: TRBJ1-1
CDR3aa: CASSLTANTEAFF
CDR3nt: TGTGCCAGCAGCTTAACAGCGAACACTGAAGCTTTCTTT

v_gene: TRBV5-1
d_gene: TRBD2
j_gene: TRBJ2-3
CDR3aa: CASSPLTSADTQYF
CDR3nt: TGCGCCAGCAGCCCCCTGACTAGCGCAGATACGCAGTATTTT

v_gene: TRBV6-6
d_gene: -
j_gene: TRBJ1-2
CDR3aa: CASKETGSNYGYTF
CDR3nt: TGTGCCAGCAAAGAGACAGGATCTAACTATGGCTACACCTTC

v_gene: TRBV19
d_gene: -
j_gene: TRBJ1-2
CDR3aa: CASSIGQGNYGYTF
CDR3nt: TGTGCCAGTAGTATTGGGCAGGGTAACTATGGCTACACCTTC

v_gene: TRBV30
d_gene: TRBD1
j_gene: TRBJ1-4
CDR3aa: CAWRTTGGREKLFF
CDR3nt: TGTGCCTGGAGGACAACAGGGGGGAGGGAAAAACTGTTTTTT

v_gene: TRBV6-5
d_gene: -
j_gene: TRBJ2-4
CDR3aa: CASRPPGENIQYF
CDR3nt: TGTGCCAGCAGGCCCCCGGGGGAAAACATTCAGTACTTC

v_gene: TRBV4-3
d_gene: TRBD1
j_gene: TRBJ1-1
CDR3aa: CASSQEWTGGMNTEAFF
CDR3nt: TGCGCCAGCAGCCAAGAGTGGACAGGGGGGATGAACACTGAAGCTTTCTTT

v_gene: TRBV5-6
d_gene: TRBD1
j_gene: TRBJ2-2
CDR3aa: CASSFRQGIGGELFF
CDR3nt: TGTGCCAGCAGCTTTCGACAGGGGATAGGGGGGGAGCTGTTTTTT

v_gene: TRBV30
d_gene: TRBD1
j_gene: TRBJ1-2
CDR3aa: CAWSAGTDYGYTF
CDR3nt: TGTGCCTGGAGTGCCGGGACAGACTATGGCTACACCTTC

v_gene: TRBV9
d_gene: -
j_gene: TRBJ2-1
CDR3aa: CASSVQDRNNEQFF
CDR3nt: TGTGCCAGCAGCGTACAGGACAGAAACAATGAGCAGTTCTTC

v_gene: TRBV6-5
d_gene: -
j_gene: TRBJ2-7
CDR3aa: CASSYSLTATSEQYF
CDR3nt: TGTGCCAGCAGTTACTCCCTGACAGCGACCTCCGAGCAGTACTTC

v_gene: TRBV9
d_gene: TRBD2
j_gene: TRBJ2-3
CDR3aa: CASSVEDGGGSTDTQYF
CDR3nt: TGTGCCAGCAGCGTAGAAGACGGGGGGGGAAGCACAGATACGCAGTATTTT

v_gene: TRBV7-9
d_gene: -
j_gene: TRBJ1-1
CDR3aa: CASSRGTEAFF
CDR3nt: TGTGCCAGCAGCCGGGGCACTGAAGCTTTCTTT

v_gene: TRBV6-5
d_gene: TRBD1
j_gene: TRBJ1-5
CDR3aa: CASRITGARNQPQHF
CDR3nt: TGTGCCAGCAGAATTACAGGGGCGAGGAATCAGCCCCAGCATTTT

v_gene: TRBV25-1
d_gene: -
j_gene: TRBJ1-2
CDR3aa: CASTAGDYGYTF
CDR3nt: TGTGCCAGCACGGCGGGCGACTATGGCTACACCTTC

v_gene: TRBV9
d_gene: TRBD1
j_gene: TRBJ1-2
CDR3aa: CASSVGGTATNYGYTF
CDR3nt: TGTGCCAGCAGCGTAGGAGGGACAGCAACTAACTATGGCTACACCTTC

v_gene: TRBV6-1
d_gene: TRBD1
j_gene: TRBJ1-1
CDR3aa: CASSGYGTGNTEAFF
CDR3nt: TGTGCCAGCAGTGGTTACGGGACAGGGAACACTGAAGCTTTCTTT

v_gene: TRBV5-4
d_gene: -
j_gene: TRBJ2-3
CDR3aa: CASSLGGGSTDTQYF
CDR3nt: TGTGCCAGCAGCTTAGGGGGGGGTAGCACAGATACGCAGTATTTT

v_gene: TRBV11-2
d_gene: TRBD2
j_gene: TRBJ2-5
CDR3aa: CASSLMERGSQETQYF
CDR3nt: TGTGCCAGCAGCCTGATGGAGCGGGGGTCTCAAGAGACCCAGTACTTC

v_gene: TRBV6-5
d_gene: TRBD1
j_gene: TRBJ2-3
CDR3aa: CASSPDRGSTDTQYF
CDR3nt: TGTGCCAGCAGCCCAGACAGGGGATCCACAGATACGCAGTATTTT

v_gene: TRBV30
d_gene: TRBD1
j_gene: TRBJ1-5
CDR3aa: CAWSFPGQFNQPQHF
CDR3nt: TGTGCCTGGAGTTTCCCGGGACAGTTCAATCAGCCCCAGCATTTT

v_gene: TRBV19
d_gene: -
j_gene: TRBJ2-5
CDR3aa: CASSISPRSETQYF
CDR3nt: TGTGCCAGTAGTATATCGCCCCGGTCGGAGACCCAGTACTTC

v_gene: TRBV10-3
d_gene: -
j_gene: TRBJ1-5
CDR3aa: CAISGEQGWGQPQHF
CDR3nt: TGTGCCATCAGTGGGGAACAGGGTTGGGGGCAGCCCCAGCATTTT